A single TCR beta chain is shown here with its context. This CDR3 is 18 amino acids long. Germline V gene lookup returns CDR1 SGHRS and CDR2 YFSETQ. J gave up 1 base and V 2 bases, and 12 bases lay outside the gene matches. Original processing methods: Estimates of nucleated cell counts were drawn from the amplification of reference gene primers. This table comes from immunoSEQ multiplex PCR, and its TCRdb copy is limited to in-frame clones, with some not included. V and J calls and clone size come straight from that table; D and trimming were deduced from the DNA. Among about 110,000 clones listed, 85% to 90% were seen once. The record originates from a study of blood T cell repertoires in COVID-19. Turning to the study itself: Italy, Spain and the United States were the sources of the convalescent and acute COVID-19 samples. In each case, the material was cDNA or gDNA derived from T cells, B-cell-depleted T cells, or PBMCs.

Material: peripheral blood. This receptor was obtained from a human donor in a cohort sampled during active COVID-19. The chain carries TRBV5-1 and TRBJ2-4, with 7 bases that match TRBD1. The CDR3 loop is CASSLRRPEQGAKNIQYF. The CDR3 region has the DNA TGCGCCAGCAGCTTACGTCGGCCCGAACAGGGGGCCAAAAACATTCAGTACTTC. The variable domain in full, completed from reference TRBV5-1 and TRBJ2-4, reads KAGVTQTPRYLIKTRGQQVTLSCSPISGHRSVSWYQQTPGQGLQFLFEYFSETQRNKGNFPGRFSGRQFSNSRSEMNVSTLELGDSALYLCASSLRRPEQGAKNIQYFGAGTRLSVL.